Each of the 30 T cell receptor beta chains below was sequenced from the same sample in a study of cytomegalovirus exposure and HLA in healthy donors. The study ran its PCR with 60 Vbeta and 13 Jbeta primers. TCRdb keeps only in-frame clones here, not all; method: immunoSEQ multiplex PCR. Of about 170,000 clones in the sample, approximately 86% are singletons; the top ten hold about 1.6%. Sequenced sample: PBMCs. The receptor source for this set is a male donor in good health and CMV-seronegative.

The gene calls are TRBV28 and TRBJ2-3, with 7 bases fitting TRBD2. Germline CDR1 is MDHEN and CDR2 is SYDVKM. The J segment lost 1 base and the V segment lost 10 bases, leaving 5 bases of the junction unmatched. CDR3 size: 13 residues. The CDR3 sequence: CATTSAGTDTQYF. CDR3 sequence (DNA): TGTGCCACCACTAGCGCGGGCACAGATACGCAGTATTTT. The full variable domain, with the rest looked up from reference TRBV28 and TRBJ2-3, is DVKVTQSSRYLVKRTGEKVFLECVQDMDHENMFWYRQDPGLGLRLIYFSYDVKMKEKGDIPEGYSVSREKKERFSLILESASTNQTSMYLCATTSAGTDTQYFGPGTRLTVL.

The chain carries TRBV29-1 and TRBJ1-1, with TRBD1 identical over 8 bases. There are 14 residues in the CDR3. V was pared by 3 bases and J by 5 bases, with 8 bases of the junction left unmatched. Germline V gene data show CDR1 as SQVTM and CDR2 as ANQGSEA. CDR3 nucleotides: TGCAGCGTTGATTCGGGACAGGAGAGGACTGAAGCTTTCTTT. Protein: CSVDSGQERTEAFF.

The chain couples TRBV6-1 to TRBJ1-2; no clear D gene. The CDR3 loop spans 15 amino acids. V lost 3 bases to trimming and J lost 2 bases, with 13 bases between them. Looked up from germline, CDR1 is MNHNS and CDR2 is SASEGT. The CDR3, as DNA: TGTGCCAGCAGTGACGCGTCAGGACTCAACTATGGCTACACCTTC. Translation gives CASSDASGLNYGYTF.

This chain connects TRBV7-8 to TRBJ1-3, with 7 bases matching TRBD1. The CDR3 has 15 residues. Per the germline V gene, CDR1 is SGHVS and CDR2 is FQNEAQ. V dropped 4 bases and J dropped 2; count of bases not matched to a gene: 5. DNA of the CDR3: TGTGCCAGCAGCTCAACCGGGACAGCTGGAAACACCATATATTTT. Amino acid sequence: CASSSTGTAGNTIYF. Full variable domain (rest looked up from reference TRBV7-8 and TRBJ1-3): GAGVSQSPRYKVAKRGQDVALRCDPISGHVSLFWYQQALGQGPEFLTYFQNEAQLDKSGLPSDRFFAERPEGSVSTLKIQRTQQEDSAVYLCASSSTGTAGNTIYFGEGSWLTVV.

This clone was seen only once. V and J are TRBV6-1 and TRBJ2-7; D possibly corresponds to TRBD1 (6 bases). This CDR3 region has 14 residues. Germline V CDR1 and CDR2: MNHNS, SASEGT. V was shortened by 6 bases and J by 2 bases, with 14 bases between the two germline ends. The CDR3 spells CASRHRDTTYEQYF. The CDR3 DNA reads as TGTGCCAGCAGACATAGGGACACTACCTACGAGCAGTACTTC.

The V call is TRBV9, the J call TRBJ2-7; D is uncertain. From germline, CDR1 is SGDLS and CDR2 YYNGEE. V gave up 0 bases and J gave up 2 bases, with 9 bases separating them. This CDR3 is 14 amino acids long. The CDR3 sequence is CASSVATLPYEQYF. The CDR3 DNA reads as TGTGCCAGCAGCGTAGCTACCTTGCCCTACGAGCAGTACTTC.

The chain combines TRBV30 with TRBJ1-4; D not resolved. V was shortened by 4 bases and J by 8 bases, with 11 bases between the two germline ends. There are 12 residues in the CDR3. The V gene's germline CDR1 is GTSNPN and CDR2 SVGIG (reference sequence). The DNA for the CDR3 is TGTGCCTGGAAGTCGCAACGGGAAAAACTGTTTTTT. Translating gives CAWKSQREKLFF.

The CDR3 spells CASSDGTGRAQPQHF. CDR3 coding DNA: TGTGCCAGCAGTGACGGGACAGGGCGGGCTCAGCCCCAGCATTTT. The chain employs TRBV25-1 and TRBJ1-5, with 9 bases fitting TRBD1. V shed 3 bases, J shed 6 bases, and the junction held 6 bases outside the gene matches. Per germline, CDR1 MGHDK and CDR2 SYGVNS. The CDR3 extends over 15 amino acids.

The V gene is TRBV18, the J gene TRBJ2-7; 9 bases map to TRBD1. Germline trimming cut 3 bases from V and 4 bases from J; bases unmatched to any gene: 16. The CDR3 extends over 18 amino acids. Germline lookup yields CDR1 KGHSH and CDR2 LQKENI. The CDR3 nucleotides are TGTGCCAGCTCACCGTTTGTTTCGACGGGACAGGGCGTTTACGAGCAGTACTTC. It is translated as CASSPFVSTGQGVYEQYF.

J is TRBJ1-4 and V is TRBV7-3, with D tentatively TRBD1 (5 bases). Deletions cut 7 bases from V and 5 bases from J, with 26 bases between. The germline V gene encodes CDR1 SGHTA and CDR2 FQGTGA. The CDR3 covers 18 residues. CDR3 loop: CASTSYAVGVGGNEKLFF. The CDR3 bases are TGTGCCAGCACATCCTACGCGGTAGGCGTTGGGGGGAATGAAAAACTGTTTTTT.

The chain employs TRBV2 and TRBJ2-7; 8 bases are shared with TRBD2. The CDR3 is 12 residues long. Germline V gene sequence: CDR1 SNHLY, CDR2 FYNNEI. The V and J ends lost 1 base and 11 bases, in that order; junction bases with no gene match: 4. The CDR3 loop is CASSEGAGVKYF. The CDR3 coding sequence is TGTGCCAGCAGTGAAGGAGCGGGGGTCAAGTACTTC.

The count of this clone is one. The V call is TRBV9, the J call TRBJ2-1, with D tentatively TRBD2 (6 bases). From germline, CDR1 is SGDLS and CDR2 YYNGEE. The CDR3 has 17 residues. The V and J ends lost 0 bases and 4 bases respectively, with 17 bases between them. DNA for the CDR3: TGTGCCAGCAGCGTAGACGGACCGGGACTTTCATACAATGAGCAGTTCTTC. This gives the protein CASSVDGPGLSYNEQFF.

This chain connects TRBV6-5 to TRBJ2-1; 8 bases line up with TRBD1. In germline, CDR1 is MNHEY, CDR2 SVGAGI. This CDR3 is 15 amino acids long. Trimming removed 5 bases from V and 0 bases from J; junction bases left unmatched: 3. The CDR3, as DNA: TGTGCCAGCAGTCAACAGGGGGACTCCTACAATGAGCAGTTCTTC. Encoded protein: CASSQQGDSYNEQFF.

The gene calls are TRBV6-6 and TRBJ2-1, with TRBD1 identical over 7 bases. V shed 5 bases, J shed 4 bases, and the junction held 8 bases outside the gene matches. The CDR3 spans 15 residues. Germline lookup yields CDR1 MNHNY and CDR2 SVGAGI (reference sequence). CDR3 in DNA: TGTGCCAGCAGTCCCCGGCAGGGGGAGTACAATGAGCAGTTCTTC. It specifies CASSPRQGEYNEQFF.

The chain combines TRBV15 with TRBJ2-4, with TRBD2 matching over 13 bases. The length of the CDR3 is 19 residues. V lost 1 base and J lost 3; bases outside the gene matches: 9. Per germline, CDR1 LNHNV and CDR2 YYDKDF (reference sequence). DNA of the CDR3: TGTGCCACCAGCAGAGCCCGAGGACTAGCGGGGGCGGACAAAAACATTCAGTACTTC. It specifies CATSRARGLAGADKNIQYF.

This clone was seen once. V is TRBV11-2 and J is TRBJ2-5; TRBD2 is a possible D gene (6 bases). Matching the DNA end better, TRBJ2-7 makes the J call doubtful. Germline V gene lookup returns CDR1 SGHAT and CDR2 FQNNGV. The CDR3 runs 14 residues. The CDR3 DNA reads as TGTGCCAGCAGCGCAGTGGGGGGAACCTACGAGCAGTACTTC. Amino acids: CASSAVGGTYEQYF.

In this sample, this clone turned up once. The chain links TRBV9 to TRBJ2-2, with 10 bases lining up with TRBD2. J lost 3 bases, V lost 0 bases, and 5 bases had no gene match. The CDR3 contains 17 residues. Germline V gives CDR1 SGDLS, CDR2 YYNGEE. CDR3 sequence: CASSVVASGGYTGELFF. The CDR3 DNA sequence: TGTGCCAGCAGCGTAGTGGCTAGCGGGGGCTACACCGGGGAGCTGTTTTTT.

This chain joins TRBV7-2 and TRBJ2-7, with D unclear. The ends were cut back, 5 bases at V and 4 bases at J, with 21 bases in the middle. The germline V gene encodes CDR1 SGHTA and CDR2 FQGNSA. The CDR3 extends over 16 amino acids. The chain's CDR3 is CASSTATRKVRYEQYF. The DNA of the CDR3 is TGTGCCAGCAGCACCGCGACCAGGAAGGTTCGGTACGAGCAGTACTTC.

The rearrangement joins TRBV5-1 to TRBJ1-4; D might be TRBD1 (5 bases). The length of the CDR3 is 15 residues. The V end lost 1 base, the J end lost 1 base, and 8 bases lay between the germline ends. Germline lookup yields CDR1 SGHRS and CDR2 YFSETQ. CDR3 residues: CASSLWGVTNEKLFF. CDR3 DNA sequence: TGCGCCAGCAGCTTGTGGGGCGTAACTAATGAAAAACTGTTTTTT.

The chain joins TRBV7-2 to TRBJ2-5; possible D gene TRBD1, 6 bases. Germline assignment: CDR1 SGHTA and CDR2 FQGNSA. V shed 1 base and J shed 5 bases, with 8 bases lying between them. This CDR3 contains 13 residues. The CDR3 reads CASSLGQAETQYF. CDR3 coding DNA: TGTGCCAGCAGCTTAGGACAGGCGGAGACCCAGTACTTC.

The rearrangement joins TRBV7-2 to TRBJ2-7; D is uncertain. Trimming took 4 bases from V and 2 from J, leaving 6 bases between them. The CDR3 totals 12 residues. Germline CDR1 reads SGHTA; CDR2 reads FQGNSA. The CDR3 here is CASSSSPYEQYF. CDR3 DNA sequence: TGTGCCAGCAGCTCGAGCCCCTACGAGCAGTACTTC.

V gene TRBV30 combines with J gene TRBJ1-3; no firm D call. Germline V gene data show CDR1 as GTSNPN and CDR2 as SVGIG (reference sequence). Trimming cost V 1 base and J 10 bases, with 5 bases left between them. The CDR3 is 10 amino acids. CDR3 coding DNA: TGTGCCTGGAGTGGAGTTACCATATATTTT. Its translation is CAWSGVTIYF.

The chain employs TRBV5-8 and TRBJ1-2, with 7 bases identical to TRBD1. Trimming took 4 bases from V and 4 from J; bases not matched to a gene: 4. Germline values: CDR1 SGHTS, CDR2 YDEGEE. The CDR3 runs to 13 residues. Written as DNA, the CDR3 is TGTGCCAGCAGCACGACAGGGACCTATGGCTACACCTTC. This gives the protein CASSTTGTYGYTF.

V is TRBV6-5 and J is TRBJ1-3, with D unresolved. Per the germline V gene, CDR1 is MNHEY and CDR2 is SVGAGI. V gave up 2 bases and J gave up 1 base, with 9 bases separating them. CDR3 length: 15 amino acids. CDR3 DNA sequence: TGTGCCAGCAGTTACGATCGGAGATCTGGAAACACCATATATTTT. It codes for CASSYDRRSGNTIYF.

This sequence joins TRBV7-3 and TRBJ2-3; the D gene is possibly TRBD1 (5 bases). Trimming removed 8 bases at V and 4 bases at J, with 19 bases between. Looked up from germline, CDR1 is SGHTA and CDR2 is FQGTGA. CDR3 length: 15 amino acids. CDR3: CASSVGNLGPDTQYF. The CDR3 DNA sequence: TGTGCCAGCTCTGTGGGAAACTTGGGGCCAGATACGCAGTATTTT.

The CDR3 DNA follows: TGTGCCAGCAGCTTCCGACTAGCGGTGAACTCCTACGAGCAGTACTTC. Its protein product is CASSFRLAVNSYEQYF. The genes are TRBV5-4 and TRBJ2-7; TRBD2 matches 9 bases. There are 16 residues in the CDR3. Trimming at V came to 2 bases and at J to 0 bases, leaving 6 bases not matched to a gene. Germline assignment: CDR1 SGHNT and CDR2 YYREEE (reference sequence).

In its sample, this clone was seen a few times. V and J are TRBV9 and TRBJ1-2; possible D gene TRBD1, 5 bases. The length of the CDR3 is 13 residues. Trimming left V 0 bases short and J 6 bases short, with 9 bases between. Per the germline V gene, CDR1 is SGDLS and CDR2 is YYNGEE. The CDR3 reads CASSVGQKDGYTF. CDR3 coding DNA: TGTGCCAGCAGCGTAGGACAGAAGGATGGCTACACCTTC.

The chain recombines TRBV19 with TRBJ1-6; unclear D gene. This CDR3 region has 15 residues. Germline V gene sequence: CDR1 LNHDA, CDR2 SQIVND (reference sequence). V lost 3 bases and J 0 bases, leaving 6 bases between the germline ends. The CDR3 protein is CASSITSSYNSPLHF. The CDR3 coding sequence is TGTGCCAGTAGTATTACGAGCTCCTATAATTCACCCCTCCACTTT.

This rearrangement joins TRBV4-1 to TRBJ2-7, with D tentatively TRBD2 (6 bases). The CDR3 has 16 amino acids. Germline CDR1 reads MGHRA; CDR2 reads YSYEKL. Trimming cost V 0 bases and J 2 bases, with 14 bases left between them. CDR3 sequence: CASSQDLRGATYEQYF. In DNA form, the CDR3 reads TGCGCCAGCAGCCAAGATCTGCGGGGCGCAACCTACGAGCAGTACTTC.

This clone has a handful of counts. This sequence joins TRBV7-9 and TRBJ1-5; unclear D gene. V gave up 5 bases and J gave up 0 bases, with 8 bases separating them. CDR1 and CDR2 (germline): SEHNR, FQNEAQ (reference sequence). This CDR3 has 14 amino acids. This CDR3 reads CASSHGVSNQPQHF. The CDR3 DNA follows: TGTGCCAGCAGCCACGGAGTTAGCAATCAGCCCCAGCATTTT.